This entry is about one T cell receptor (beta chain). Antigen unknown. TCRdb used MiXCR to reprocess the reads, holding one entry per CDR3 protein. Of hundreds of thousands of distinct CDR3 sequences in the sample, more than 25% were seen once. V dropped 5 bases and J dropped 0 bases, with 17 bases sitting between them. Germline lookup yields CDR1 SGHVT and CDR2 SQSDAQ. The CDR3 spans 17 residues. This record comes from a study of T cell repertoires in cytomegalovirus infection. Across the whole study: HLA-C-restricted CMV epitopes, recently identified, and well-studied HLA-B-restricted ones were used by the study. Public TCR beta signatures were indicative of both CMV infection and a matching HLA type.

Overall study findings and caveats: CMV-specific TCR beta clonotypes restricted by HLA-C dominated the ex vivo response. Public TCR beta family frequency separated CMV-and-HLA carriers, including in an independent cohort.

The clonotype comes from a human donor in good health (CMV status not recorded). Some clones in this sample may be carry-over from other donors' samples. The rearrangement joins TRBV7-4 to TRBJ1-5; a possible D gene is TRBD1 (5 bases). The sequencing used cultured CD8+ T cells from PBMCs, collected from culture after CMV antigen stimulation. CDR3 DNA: TGTGCCAGCAGCCGAAGTAACAGACAGTATAGCAATCAGCCCCAGCATTTT. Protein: CASSRSNRQYSNQPQHF. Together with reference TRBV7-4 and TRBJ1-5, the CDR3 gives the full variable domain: GAGVSQSPRYKVAKRGRDVALRCDSISGHVTLYWYRQTLGQGSEVLTYSQSDAQRDKSGRPSGRFSAERPERSVSTLKIQRTEQGDSAVYLCASSRSNRQYSNQPQHFGDGTRLSIL.